This TCR beta chain was identified in a study of cytomegalovirus exposure and HLA in healthy donors. Broader study findings: Earlier findings revealed that most TCR beta V segments proved productive either about 87% or about 30% of the time.

Primers: 60 Vbeta forward and 13 Jbeta reverse. Libraries were prepared by immunoSEQ multiplex PCR; TCRdb keeps only in-frame clonotypes and omits some of them. The sample includes roughly 100,000 clones, about 12% of them seen just once. The study sampled nominally healthy donors, though unrecorded immune exposures were likely. This clone was recorded a few times. The antigen remains undetermined. This CDR3 region has 17 residues. The germline gives CDR1 SGHDN, CDR2 FVKESK. Trimming shortened V by 0 bases and J by 5 bases, and 17 bases separated the two germline ends. The chain combines TRBV14 with TRBJ2-1, with D possibly matching TRBD2 (6 bases). The sample taken for sequencing was PBMCs. The clonotype originates from a man aged 35 to 55 in good health and CMV-seropositive. This chain's CDR3 is CASSQDGGSGTNNEQFF. CDR3 in DNA: TGTGCCAGCAGCCAAGATGGGGGGTCGGGGACCAACAATGAGCAGTTCTTC.